These 21 T cell receptor beta chains were all obtained from the same sample, sequenced in a study of blood T cell repertoires in COVID-19. The assay was immunoSEQ multiplex PCR, and TCRdb's table has in-frame clones only and misses some. The table has 350,000 or so clones, approximately 89% seen once; the top ten hold roughly 3.9%. Sequencing input: peripheral blood. The source is a woman in her fifties or sixties with COVID-19, enrolled during active disease.

CDR3 nucleotides: TGTGCCAGTAGTATTATGTTTAGCAATCAGCCCCAGCATTTT. Amino acids: CASSIMFSNQPQHF. The chain uses TRBV19 and TRBJ1-5; D is unresolved. Trimming pared 3 bases from V and 0 bases from J, leaving 6 bases between. The CDR3 runs 14 residues. CDR1 and CDR2 (germline): LNHDA, SQIVND (reference sequence).

The chain is built from TRBV3-1 (or the pseudogene TRBV3-2) and TRBJ2-1, with D perhaps matching TRBD2 (5 bases). The ends were cut back, 2 bases at V and 13 bases at J, with 12 bases in the middle. The length of the CDR3 is 12 residues. Germline CDR1 reads LGHDT; CDR2 reads YNNKEL (reference sequence). The CDR3 sequence: CASSQTASYQFF. The CDR3 DNA is TGTGCCAGCAGCCAAACGGCTAGCTATCAGTTCTTC.

The chain links TRBV27 to TRBJ1-4; tentatively, D is TRBD1 (5 bases). Trimming removed 2 bases from V and 7 bases from J, with 11 bases in between. The length of the CDR3 is 14 residues. The germline gives CDR1 MNHEY, CDR2 SMNVEV (reference sequence). The DNA for the CDR3 is TGTGCCAGCAGTTTAAGGGGCGGGGGTGAAAAACTGTTTTTT. Protein sequence: CASSLRGGGEKLFF.

CDR3 residues: CASSDLAFYEQFF. In DNA, the CDR3 is TGTGCCAGCAGTGATCTAGCTTTCTATGAGCAGTTCTTC. The chain carries TRBV2 and TRBJ2-1, with a weak D call TRBD2 (5 bases). Germline V gene sequence: CDR1 SNHLY, CDR2 FYNNEI. This CDR3 has 13 amino acids. V lost 3 bases and J lost 8, with 11 bases in between.

The rearrangement joins TRBV3-1 (or the pseudogene TRBV3-2) to TRBJ2-1; D is unclear. V lost 2 bases and J 9 bases, leaving 5 bases between the germline ends. The V gene's germline CDR1 is LGHDT and CDR2 YNNKEL (reference sequence). The CDR3 totals 11 residues. CDR3 bases: TGTGCCAGCAGCCAAATCGGTGAGCAGTTCTTC. This gives the protein CASSQIGEQFF.

The V call is TRBV14, the J call TRBJ1-2; D ambiguous. The CDR3 sequence is 12 residues long. V shed 4 bases and J shed 4 bases, with 7 bases lying between them. Germline loops: CDR1 SGHDN, CDR2 FVKESK. This CDR3 is CASSRSPYGYTF. As DNA, the CDR3 is TGTGCCAGCAGCCGGAGTCCCTATGGCTACACCTTC.

This rearrangement joins TRBV5-1 to TRBJ2-5; D perhaps matches TRBD2 (6 bases). V was clipped by 4 bases and J by 5 bases, with 15 bases between them. From germline, CDR1 is SGHRS and CDR2 YFSETQ. The CDR3 is 14 residues long. Here the CDR3 reads CASSEAGWLETQYF. The CDR3 nucleotides read TGCGCCAGCAGCGAGGCGGGGTGGCTTGAGACCCAGTACTTC.

The rearrangement joins TRBV7-9 to TRBJ2-7; no clear D. CDR1 and CDR2 (germline): SEHNR, FQNEAQ (reference sequence). CDR3 size: 12 residues. Trimming shortened V by 1 base and J by 9 bases, and 10 bases separated the two germline ends. The CDR3 is CASSLESERQYF. CDR3 sequence (DNA): TGTGCCAGCAGCTTAGAAAGTGAGAGGCAGTACTTC.

The chain joins TRBV2 to TRBJ2-4; 7 bases agree with TRBD1. V lost 4 bases to trimming and J lost 6 bases; unmatched junction nucleotides: 0. There are 12 residues in the CDR3. Germline V CDR1 and CDR2: SNHLY, FYNNEI. CDR3 bases: TGTGCCAGCAGTGGACAGGGAAACATTCAGTACTTC. Amino acid sequence: CASSGQGNIQYF.

This chain uses TRBV6-5 with TRBJ1-1; D is ambiguous. This CDR3 is 14 amino acids long. V lost 4 bases and J lost 1, with 10 bases in between. Germline CDR1 and CDR2: MNHEY and SVGAGI. For the CDR3, the DNA is TGTGCCAGCAGTTTCGGGAGAAAGAACACTGAAGCTTTCTTT. Its translation is CASSFGRKNTEAFF.

Concerning this clone: Different DNA sequences within this sample yield the same CDR3. CDR3 DNA sequence: TGTGCCAGCTCACAGGGGGCCAACACTGAAGCTTTCTTT. This sequence encodes CASSQGANTEAFF. The rearrangement joins TRBV18 to TRBJ1-1; 7 bases match TRBD1. V shed 4 bases, J shed 2 bases, and the junction held 1 base outside the gene matches. The germline gives CDR1 KGHSH, CDR2 LQKENI. The CDR3 has 13 amino acids.

The J gene is TRBJ1-3, the V gene TRBV27, with a possible D match to TRBD1 (6 bases). V gave up 9 bases and J gave up 4 bases, with 25 bases separating them. Germline V gene lookup returns CDR1 MNHEY and CDR2 SMNVEV (reference sequence). CDR3 length equals 17 residues. The CDR3 reads CARGGRGKPAAGNTIYF. Here the CDR3 DNA reads TGTGCCAGAGGGGGGAGGGGCAAACCAGCGGCCGGAAACACCATATATTTT.

This chain connects TRBV10-1 to TRBJ1-1; D may be TRBD1 (6 bases). CDR1 and CDR2 (germline): WNHNN, SYGVQD (reference sequence). The CDR3 extends over 12 amino acids. Trimming stripped 3 bases from V and 9 bases from J, with 11 bases between. CDR3 protein: CASSDPQGKAFF. In nucleotides, the CDR3 is TGCGCCAGCAGTGATCCTCAGGGGAAAGCTTTCTTT.

This chain joins TRBV6-5 and TRBJ2-2, with 8 bases that match TRBD1. CDR1 and CDR2 (germline): MNHEY, SVGAGI. The length of the CDR3 is 15 residues. The junction had 4 bases not matched to a gene; V was cut back by 6 bases and J by 1 base. Here the CDR3 DNA reads TGTGCCAGCAGCCCCAGGGGGCTGAACACCGGGGAGCTGTTTTTT. Its protein is CASSPRGLNTGELFF.

The rearrangement uses TRBV29-1 and TRBJ2-4; the match to TRBD1 covers 8 bases. The germline gives CDR1 SQVTM, CDR2 ANQGSEA. The CDR3 runs 15 residues. Germline trimming cut 5 bases from V and 1 base from J; bases unmatched to any gene: 7. The CDR3, as DNA: TGCAGCGTTCTCCACCGACAGGGGGCCAAAAACATTCAGTACTTC. It is translated as CSVLHRQGAKNIQYF.

The chain joins TRBV7-8 to TRBJ2-7; a weak D match, TRBD1 (6 bases). Germline V CDR1 and CDR2: SGHVS, FQNEAQ. Trimming left V 5 bases short and J 4 bases short, with 24 bases between. CDR3 length: 17 residues. CDR3 nucleotides: TGTGCCAGCAGCCGAAACTATCAGGGGATCTTTTTATACGAGCAGTACTTC. Translation: CASSRNYQGIFLYEQYF. The whole variable domain, remainder taken from reference TRBV7-8 and TRBJ2-7, is GAGVSQSPRYKVAKRGQDVALRCDPISGHVSLFWYQQALGQGPEFLTYFQNEAQLDKSGLPSDRFFAERPEGSVSTLKIQRTQQEDSAVYLCASSRNYQGIFLYEQYFGPGTRLTVT.

The V gene is TRBV4-1, the J gene TRBJ1-6, with 9 bases lining up with TRBD1. This CDR3 contains 15 residues. CDR1 is MGHRA and CDR2 is YSYEKL in the germline V gene. Trimming cost V 6 bases and J 5 bases; bases outside gene matches: 5. The CDR3 coding sequence is TGCGCCAGCAGGGGGGGGGACAGGGATAATTCACCCCTCCACTTT. The encoded protein is CASRGGDRDNSPLHF.

Turning to this clone: The junction differs from germline at one of its ends, possibly a read error. J is TRBJ1-1 and V is TRBV5-1, with a possible D match to TRBD1 (5 bases). Germline V gene sequence: CDR1 SGHRS, CDR2 YFSETQ. The CDR3 loop spans 15 amino acids. The CDR3 region has the DNA TGCGCCAGCAGCCCTCAACAGGCCTTGAACTCTGAAGCTTTCTTT. Translated, it gives CASSPQQALNSEAFF.

The genes are TRBV12-3 or TRBV12-4 and TRBJ2-1, with D unresolved. The CDR3 is made up of 12 amino acids. Trimming took off 5 bases at V and 9 bases at J, with 11 bases between the two ends. The CDR3 nucleotides read TGTGCCAGCAGTCGCGACCCGGGTGAGCAGTTCTTC. It codes for CASSRDPGEQFF.

The chain joins TRBV19 to TRBJ2-4, with TRBD1 matching 7 bases. Germline assignment: CDR1 LNHDA and CDR2 SQIVND (reference sequence). V was clipped by 3 bases and J by 11 bases; unmatched bases: 10. This CDR3 has 14 amino acids. Here the CDR3 DNA reads TGTGCCAGTAGTATGGCGACAGGGAAAAAGGTTCAGTACTTC. Translation gives CASSMATGKKVQYF.

The V call is TRBV5-5, the J call TRBJ2-3, with 8 nucleotides matching TRBD1. Trimming took 0 bases from V and 4 from J; bases not matched to a gene: 1. Germline V gives CDR1 SGHKS, CDR2 YYEKEE (reference sequence). This CDR3 is built from 14 residues. The CDR3 here is CASSLGTGPDTQYF. The CDR3 DNA sequence: TGTGCCAGCAGCTTGGGGACAGGGCCAGATACGCAGTATTTT. The variable domain in full, with the rest retrieved from reference TRBV5-5 and TRBJ2-3, is DAGVTQSPTHLIKTRGQQVTLRCSPISGHKSVSWYQQVLGQGPQFIFQYYEKEERGRGNFPDRFSARQFPNYSSELNVNALLLGDSALYLCASSLGTGPDTQYFGPGTRLTVL.